This T cell receptor beta chain originates from a study of blood T cell repertoires in COVID-19. As handled by the study authors: Cell counts per sample came from amplifying reference gene primers. The data were produced by immunoSEQ multiplex PCR, yet TCRdb's version contains in-frame clones alone and is incomplete. V and J calls and clone size are given by that table; D and trimming were obtained from the DNA. The table includes 70,000 to 90,000 clones, 80% to 95% detected once. Looked up from germline, CDR1 is SGHVS and CDR2 is FQNEAQ. The CDR3 has 13 residues. J gave up 7 bases and V 5 bases, and 4 bases lay outside the gene matches.

The clonotype was recovered from a human donor in a cohort sampled during active COVID-19. This chain joins TRBV7-8 and TRBJ1-5; 8 bases agree with TRBD1. Sequencing was carried out using peripheral blood. CDR3 protein: CASSTGQGQPQHF. CDR3 nucleotides: TGTGCCAGCAGCACCGGACAGGGCCAGCCCCAGCATTTT.